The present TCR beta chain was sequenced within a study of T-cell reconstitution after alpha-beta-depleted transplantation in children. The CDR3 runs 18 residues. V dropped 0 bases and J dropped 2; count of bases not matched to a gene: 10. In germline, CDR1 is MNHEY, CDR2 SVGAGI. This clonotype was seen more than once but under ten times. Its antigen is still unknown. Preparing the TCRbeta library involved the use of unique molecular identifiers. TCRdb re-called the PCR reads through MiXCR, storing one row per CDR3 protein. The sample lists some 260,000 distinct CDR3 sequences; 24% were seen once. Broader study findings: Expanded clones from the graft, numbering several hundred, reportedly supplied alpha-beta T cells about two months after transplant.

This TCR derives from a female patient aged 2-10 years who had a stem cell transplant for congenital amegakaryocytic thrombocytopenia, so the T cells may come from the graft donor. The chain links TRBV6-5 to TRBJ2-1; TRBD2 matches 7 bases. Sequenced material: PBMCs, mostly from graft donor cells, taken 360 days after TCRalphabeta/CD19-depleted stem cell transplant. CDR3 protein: CASSYSSGYTKAYNEQFF. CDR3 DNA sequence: TGTGCCAGCAGTTACTCTAGCGGGTATACTAAAGCCTACAATGAGCAGTTCTTC.